Listed below are T cell receptor beta chains from one sample, sequenced in a study of shared clonotypes between healthy human individuals. This table comes from immunoSEQ multiplex PCR, and its TCRdb copy is limited to in-frame clones, with some not included. The repertoire has hundreds of thousands of clones, approximately 79% of them found once; the top ten carry 1.5% to 2%. The sample taken for sequencing was memory CD4+ T cells sorted from blood. The receptors derive from a woman aged 25 to 39 in good health. CDR3s include the opening cysteine and the closing phenylalanine or tryptophan. Fields, in order: V gene, J gene, D gene, clone size, CDR3 DNA, CDR3 protein. The D gene is left open where the match is weak. A row's size may be missing; if present it is once, few, many or a size class.

TRBV5-1	TRBJ1-5	NA	NA	TGCGCCAGCAGCTTGGGGCCGGGTGCGGGCGGCAATCAGCCCCAGCATTTT	CASSLGPGAGGNQPQHF
TRBV6-6	TRBJ2-2	TRBD2	NA	TGTGCCAGCAGTTACACTAGCGGGAGTACCGGGGAGCTGTTTTTT	CASSYTSGSTGELFF
TRBV2	TRBJ2-7	TRBD1	NA	TGTGCCAGCAGTGAAGCGCCAGGGGGCTACGAGCAGTACTTC	CASSEAPGGYEQYF
TRBV10-1	TRBJ2-5	NA	few	TGCGCCAGCAGTAACAGCCTCCAAGAGACCCAGTACTTC	CASSNSLQETQYF
TRBV2	TRBJ1-5	NA	NA	TGTGCCAGCAGTGTGGGGGGCAATCAGCCCCAGCATTTT	CASSVGGNQPQHF
TRBV5-4	TRBJ1-1	NA	NA	TGTGCCAGCAGCAAGGACCGGGGCATGAACACTGAAGCTTTCTTT	CASSKDRGMNTEAFF
TRBV18	TRBJ2-1	TRBD2	NA	TGTGCCAGCTCACCCGCTCGGAGCGGGGGGCACAATGAGCAGTTCTTC	CASSPARSGGHNEQFF
TRBV29-1	TRBJ1-1	TRBD1	NA	TGCAGCGTTGACCGGGACAGGGTATCTGAAGCTTTCTTT	CSVDRDRVSEAFF
TRBV6-1	TRBJ2-7	NA	few	TGTGCCAGCAAGAGGTCGGGGTTTTACGAGCAGTACTTC	CASKRSGFYEQYF
TRBV2	TRBJ2-7	NA	NA	TGTGCCAGCAGCGAAGACCTAGCTACTACCTACGAGCAGTACTTC	CASSEDLATTYEQYF
TRBV7-8	TRBJ2-5	NA	NA	TGTGCCAGCCGCCCTCGCGGACAAGAGACCCAGTACTTC	CASRPRGQETQYF
TRBV2	TRBJ1-5	NA	NA	TGTGCCAGCAGTGCTAGTTCACAGGGCAATCAGCCCCAGCATTTT	CASSASSQGNQPQHF
TRBV7-9	TRBJ1-3	TRBD1	once	TGTGCCAGCAGCCAAATGACAGGGGCATCTGGAAACACCATATATTTT	CASSQMTGASGNTIYF
TRBV9	TRBJ2-1	TRBD2	many	TGTGCCAGCAGCCCAGGGACTACCCCCTCCTACAATGAGCAGTTCTTC	CASSPGTTPSYNEQFF
TRBV5-4	TRBJ2-1	TRBD2	NA	TGTGCCAGCAGCTTGGCACCGGGACTAGACGTGCATGAGCAGTTCTTC	CASSLAPGLDVHEQFF
TRBV28	TRBJ1-1	NA	NA	TGTGCCAGCAGTTTCCGGGACATCCTTTGGGGCACTGAAGCTTTCTTT	CASSFRDILWGTEAFF
TRBV19	TRBJ2-7	TRBD1	NA	TGTGCCAGTAGCATAACCCTGACAGGGGCCGCCTACGAGCAGTACTTC	CASSITLTGAAYEQYF
TRBV6-1	TRBJ2-7	TRBD1	NA	TGTGCCAGCAGTGAGAGGACAGGGGCCCCTAAGGAGCAGTACTTC	CASSERTGAPKEQYF
TRBV18	TRBJ2-7	NA	NA	TGTGCCAGCTCAGGGCTGGCCTCCTACGAGCAGTACTTC	CASSGLASYEQYF
TRBV19	TRBJ2-2	TRBD1	once	TGTGCCAGTAGTATAGTTTCGACAGGGTCCGGGGAGCTGTTTTTT	CASSIVSTGSGELFF
TRBV28	TRBJ2-1	TRBD2	NA	TGTGCCAGCAGTTTACCAGCGGGAGTGAGGAATGAGCAGTTCTTC	CASSLPAGVRNEQFF
TRBV5-1	TRBJ2-1	TRBD2	few	TGCGCCACGCGGACTGGGACTAGCGGGACGAATGAGCAGTTCTTC	CATRTGTSGTNEQFF
TRBV27	TRBJ2-7	NA	NA	TGTGCCAGCAGTTATTCAGGGGTTTTGCCCTACGAGCAGTACTTC	CASSYSGVLPYEQYF
TRBV9	TRBJ2-1	TRBD2	once	TGTGCCAGCAGCGTAGTGGGAGCGGGAGAGAGACTCGGGGAGCAGTTCTTC	CASSVVGAGERLGEQFF
TRBV21-1	TRBJ2-3	NA	NA	TGTGCCAGCAGCAAAGACAGGGGGCAATATACGCAGTATTTT	CASSKDRGQYTQYF
TRBV19	TRBJ2-2	NA	NA	TGTGCCAGTGGGCGGGCAGCTCTCAGTACCGGGGAGCTGTTTTTT	CASGRAALSTGELFF
TRBV7-9	TRBJ2-5	NA	NA	TGTGCCAGCAGCACCCGACAACGACGGATGAAAGAGACCCAGTACTTC	CASSTRQRRMKETQYF
TRBV7-6	TRBJ1-5	NA	NA	TGTGCCAGCAGCGCCAAAGCGCCAGTCGAGGGTTCTCAGCCCCAGCATTTT	CASSAKAPVEGSQPQHF
TRBV10-3	TRBJ2-7	TRBD2	NA	TGTGCCATCAGTGATTTAGGCGGGGGGTCCTACGAGCAGTACTTC	CAISDLGGGSYEQYF
TRBV9	TRBJ2-5	TRBD1	few	TGTGCCAGCAGCGCGGGGCAGGGGGCAGAGACCCAGTACTTC	CASSAGQGAETQYF
TRBV27	TRBJ1-4	TRBD1	NA	TGTGCCAGCAGTTTACGTACTGGACAGGGGGCGTCTGAAAAACTGTTTTTT	CASSLRTGQGASEKLFF
TRBV6-5	TRBJ1-2	TRBD1	NA	TGTGCCAGCTGGATAGCCGGGACAGATGGCTACACCTTC	CASWIAGTDGYTF
TRBV5-1	TRBJ2-7	NA	NA	TGCGCCAGCAGATCCTCCGCGGGACAGCTACACTACGAGCAGTACTTC	CASRSSAGQLHYEQYF
TRBV10-2	TRBJ2-1	TRBD2	NA	TGCGCCAGCAGACATAGCGGGAGCGTCAATGAGCAGTTCTTC	CASRHSGSVNEQFF
TRBV9	TRBJ2-5	NA	NA	TGTGCCAGCAGCCCCCGGGGTCGTAAAGAGACCCAGTACTTC	CASSPRGRKETQYF
TRBV15	TRBJ1-4	NA	many	TGTGCCACCAGCAGAGACGGGACGGATGAAAAACTGTTTTTT	CATSRDGTDEKLFF
TRBV30	TRBJ1-1	NA	NA	TGTGCCTGGAGTGTACCCCCTGTGTTGTCCCCCCTGAACACTGAAGCTTTCTTT	CAWSVPPVLSPLNTEAFF
TRBV18	TRBJ2-7	NA	once	TGTGCCAGCTCACCCCAGGGAGACGAGCAGTACTTC	CASSPQGDEQYF
TRBV18	TRBJ2-1	NA	NA	TGTGCCAGCTCACCTGGGAGCTCCTACAATGAGCAGTTCTTC	CASSPGSSYNEQFF
TRBV6-5	TRBJ2-7	TRBD1	few	TGTGCCAGCAGGAAAACGGGACAGGGGGCATACGAGCAGTACTTC	CASRKTGQGAYEQYF
TRBV6-1	TRBJ1-5	NA	NA	TGTGCCAGCAGTGAAGCGCCTGGGAGCAATCAGCCCCAGCATTTT	CASSEAPGSNQPQHF
TRBV14	TRBJ1-1	NA	NA	TGTGCCAGCAGCCTCTTCAACGCGGGGGCGCACACTGAAGCTTTCTTT	CASSLFNAGAHTEAFF
TRBV4-1	TRBJ2-1	NA	NA	TGCGCCAGCAGTCGACTGGAGTTTACAGCTTACAATGAGCAGTTCTTC	CASSRLEFTAYNEQFF
TRBV30	TRBJ2-5	NA	NA	TGTGCCTGGAGTCACGGGTATGAGACCCAGTACTTC	CAWSHGYETQYF
TRBV30	TRBJ1-1	NA	NA	TGTGCCTGGGGGGGGGATTCCACTGAAGCTTTCTTT	CAWGGDSTEAFF
TRBV4-1	TRBJ2-7	NA	few	TGCGCCAGCAGCCTTACAGCGGTTACCTACGAGCAGTACTTC	CASSLTAVTYEQYF
TRBV7-9	TRBJ1-5	NA	NA	TGTGCCAGCAGCTTAGAGGACGCTAGGGTCCAGCCCCAGCATTTT	CASSLEDARVQPQHF
TRBV2	TRBJ2-6	NA	few	TGTGCCAGCACGGGCTCTGGGGCCAACGTCCTGACTTTC	CASTGSGANVLTF
TRBV25-1	TRBJ2-2	NA	NA	TGTGCCAGCAGTGATCGGGACGGTTACACCGGGGAGCTGTTTTTT	CASSDRDGYTGELFF
TRBV5-1	TRBJ2-5	NA	once	TGCGCCAGCAGCTTGGGAACTAGCACGCAGACCCAGTACTTC	CASSLGTSTQTQYF
TRBV15	TRBJ1-2	NA	NA	TGTGCCACCACCGATAGGCAGAATTATGGCTACACCTTC	CATTDRQNYGYTF
TRBV19	TRBJ1-2	NA	NA	TGTGCCAGTAGTCGGGGCCGGGGGGAGTATGGCTACACCTTC	CASSRGRGEYGYTF
TRBV6-1	TRBJ2-7	TRBD1	NA	TGTGCCAGCACCTTAGGCGGGACAGGGGGCTCCGAGCAGTACTTC	CASTLGGTGGSEQYF
TRBV25-1	TRBJ1-3	NA	many	TGTGCCAGCAGTGAATCCAATCAGGCCTCTGGAAACACCATATATTTT	CASSESNQASGNTIYF
TRBV7-2	TRBJ2-6	NA	NA	TGTGCCAGCAGCCCACCCCCGGGCCTAAAAGGGCCTGGGGCCAACGTCCTGACTTTC	CASSPPPGLKGPGANVLTF
TRBV4-1	TRBJ2-1	TRBD2	NA	TGCGCCAGCAGGAAAGCGGGAGGGCCGGGCAATGAGCAGTTCTTC	CASRKAGGPGNEQFF
TRBV5-1	TRBJ1-6	TRBD1	NA	TGCGCCAGCAGCGAAGGGACAGGGTCCCTCCCCCTCCACTTT	CASSEGTGSLPLHF
TRBV5-1	TRBJ2-7	TRBD2	NA	TGCGCCAGCAGCGTTCAACCGCTACCGGGACTAGGGGAGAACGAGCAGTACTTC	CASSVQPLPGLGENEQYF
TRBV19	TRBJ2-6	NA	few	TGTGCCAGTAGTATAGTCTACACCTCTGGGGCCAACGTCCTGACTTTC	CASSIVYTSGANVLTF